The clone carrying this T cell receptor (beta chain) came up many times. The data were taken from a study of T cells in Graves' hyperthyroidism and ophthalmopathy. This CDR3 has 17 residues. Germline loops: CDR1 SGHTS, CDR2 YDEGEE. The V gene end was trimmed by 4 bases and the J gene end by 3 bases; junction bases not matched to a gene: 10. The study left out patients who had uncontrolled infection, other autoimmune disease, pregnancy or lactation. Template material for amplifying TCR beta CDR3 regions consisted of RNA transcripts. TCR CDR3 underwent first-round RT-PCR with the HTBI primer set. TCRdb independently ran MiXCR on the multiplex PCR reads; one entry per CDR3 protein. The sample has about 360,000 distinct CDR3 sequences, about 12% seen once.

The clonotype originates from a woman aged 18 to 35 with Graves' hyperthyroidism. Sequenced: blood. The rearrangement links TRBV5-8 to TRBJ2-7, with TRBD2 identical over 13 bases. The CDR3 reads CASSARLAGGQHYEQYF. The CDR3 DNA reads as TGTGCCAGCAGCGCCCGACTAGCGGGAGGTCAGCACTACGAGCAGTACTTC.